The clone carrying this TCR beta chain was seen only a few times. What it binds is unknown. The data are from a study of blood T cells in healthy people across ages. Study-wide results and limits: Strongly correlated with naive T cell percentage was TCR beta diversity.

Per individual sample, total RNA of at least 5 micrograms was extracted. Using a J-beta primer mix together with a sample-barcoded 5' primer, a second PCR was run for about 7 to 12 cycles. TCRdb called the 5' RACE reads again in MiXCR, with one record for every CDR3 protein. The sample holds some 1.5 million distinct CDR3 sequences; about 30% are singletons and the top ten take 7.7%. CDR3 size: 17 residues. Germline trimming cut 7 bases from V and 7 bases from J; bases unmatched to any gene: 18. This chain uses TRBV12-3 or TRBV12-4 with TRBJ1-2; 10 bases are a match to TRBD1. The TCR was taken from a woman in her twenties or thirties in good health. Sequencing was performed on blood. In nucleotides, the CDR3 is TGTGCCAGCACCAATACTAGGGGGACAGGGGATCGGAGTGGCTACACCTTC. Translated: CASTNTRGTGDRSGYTF.